This TCR beta chain stems from a study of blood T cell repertoires in COVID-19 (dated by TCRdb to 2020 to 2021). Regarding the study in general: Samples covering the acute and convalescent phases of COVID-19 were provided by collaborators in the United States, Italy and Spain. The material from the prospective study consisted of cDNA or gDNA derived from T cells, B-cell-depleted T cells, or PBMCs. Subjects who had been exposed to COVID-19, were actively infected with it, or had recovered from it provided the deeply sampled blood TCRbeta repertoires that made up the dataset. The repertoires were released in a freely available public database intended as a resource for research on the immune response to SARS-CoV-2. Samples came from the ongoing ImmuneRACE study (first 160 participants) plus 1,254 subjects from 6 global collaborators. The sample metadata nearly always contained a de-identified subject ID, COVID-19 status, age in years and sex. Where HLA class I and class II types were available, the types were taken from metadata supplied by the sample provider, not from assay-based typing.

Each collaborating institution followed its own protocols to collect whole blood in K2EDTA tubes. For TCRbeta analysis, collaborators shipped samples in one of three forms: frozen whole blood, isolated PBMCs, or DNA extracted from either of those sample types. TCRbeta CDR3 regions were amplified from genomic DNA using the immunoSEQ Assay, a bias-controlled multiplex PCR. The original pipeline was this. The number of nucleated cells in each sample was estimated from the amplification of reference gene primers within the assay. To quantify the absolute abundance of each unique TCRbeta CDR3 rearrangement, sequence reads were collapsed and filtered. For each sample, productive Simpson clonality was calculated as the square root of Simpson's diversity index over productive rearrangements. Not all clones reach the TCRdb copy of this immuneACCESS table, which keeps in-frame sequences only. Checked studies attribute under half of the gap to unresolved V genes and leave the rest unexplained. That table gives V, J and clone size, and the DNA gave D and trimming. This sample has over 300,000 clones in its table, and 86% of those were observed once. The ten biggest clones cover about 1.6% of the sample.

About this clone itself: No antigen is known for it. There are no base qualities to consult, and no much larger clone falls within one base.

What the research found in general, with its limitations: Clinical and demographic metadata were provided uncurated, with the amount varying by source and participant.

This receptor was taken from a woman between 45 and 65 years old with acute or convalescent COVID-19. Specimen: peripheral blood.

Here is the DNA: TGTGCCAGCAGCCAAGTCGGGCCTAGCGAAGCCGGGGAGCTGTTTTTT. Its product reads: CASSQVGPSEAGELFF. The chain joins TRBV3-1 (or the pseudogene TRBV3-2) to TRBJ2-2; a tentative D call is TRBD2 (6 bases match). The junction carries 15 bases between V and J, which are trimmed by 1 base and 6 bases respectively. CDR1 LGHDT and CDR2 YNNKEL were looked up in the germline V gene (reference sequence). Including the terminal cysteine and phenylalanine, the CDR3 comprises 16 residues. The DNA shown is the 48-base CDR3, in frame from base 1.